This TCR beta chain was captured in a study of glioma-infiltrating T cells after dendritic cell vaccination. Comment on this clone: Its antigen is currently unknown.

This sample's time point: after dendritic cell vaccination, including at tumor progression/relapse. Selection required adequate fresh-frozen tumor tissue plus more than two years' survival data. Notes on the study in general: Only a small number of patients had complete blood and tumor samples. Survival was not directly related to TCR clonality in these patients.

Amplification used 60 V beta primers and 13 J beta primers. Data came from immunoSEQ multiplex PCR; TCRdb stores just in-frame clones and leaves some out. Here the sample spans 91,000 or so clones, approximately 84% being singletons. This CDR3 spans 16 amino acids. The V gene end was trimmed by 0 bases and the J gene end by 7 bases; junction bases not matched to a gene: 10. The V gene's germline CDR1 is SGHRS and CDR2 YFSETQ. The chain links TRBV5-1 to TRBJ2-1, with 7 bases lining up with TRBD2. The sequenced sample was blood, obtained after dendritic cell vaccination. The receptor was isolated from a human donor with glioblastoma. The chain's CDR3 is CASSLAGGPLWNEQFF. The CDR3 DNA sequence: TGCGCCAGCAGCTTGGCGGGAGGCCCTCTGTGGAATGAGCAGTTCTTC.